These 14 T cell receptor beta chains came from one sample sequenced in a study of T cells in women clearing cervical HPV infection. Clones were sequenced by immunoSEQ multiplex PCR, and TCRdb holds only the in-frame ones, with some missing. The ten most abundant clones cover approximately 20% of a sample with 11,000 or so clones. The sequencing input was blood buffy coat. The receptors stem from a woman aged 18-70 years with a cervical HPV16 infection that either progressed to CIN3+ or cleared (not recorded which).

Details on this clone: The read ends 3 residues before the CDR3 terminus; that terminus is restored from the germline J gene. This chain uses TRBV5-4 with TRBJ1-2; possible D gene TRBD1, 6 bases. Germline V CDR1 and CDR2: SGHNT, YYREEE (reference sequence). The CDR3 extends over 13 amino acids. Incomplete CDR3 DNA: TGTGCCAGCAGCTTTGACAGGATAGGCGGC. This codes for CASSFDRIGG. The entire CDR3 is CASSFDRIGGYTF.

Worth noting for this clone: The read ends 3 residues shy of where the CDR3 ends; the end is completed using the germline J gene. The chain links TRBV19 to TRBJ2-1; 8 bases agree with TRBD2. Germline loops: CDR1 LNHDA, CDR2 SQIVND (reference sequence). Trimming at V came to 4 bases and at J to 0 bases, leaving 8 bases not matched to a gene. The CDR3 has 17 residues. The CDR3 reads CASSTSRLASSYNEQFF. CDR3 DNA (partial): TGTGCCAGTAGTACTTCGCGACTAGCGAGCTCCTACAATGAG.

Comment on this clone: The observed sequence ends 3 residues before the CDR3 terminus, with the missing tail filled in from the germline J gene. J is TRBJ1-1 and V is TRBV20-1; 10 bases agree with TRBD1. With 3 bases clipped from V and 5 bases from J, the junction kept 6 bases outside the gene matches. Germline V lookup: CDR1 DFQATT, CDR2 SNEGSKA (reference sequence). This CDR3 spans 14 amino acids. The CDR3 is CSARPGQGRTEAFF. The sequenced CDR3 bases are TGCAGTGCTAGGCCGGGACAGGGGAGGACTGAA.

About this clone: The read ends 3 residues before the CDR3 terminus; that terminus is restored from the germline J gene. V usage is TRBV2 and J usage is TRBJ1-1, with D perhaps TRBD1 (5 bases). The V gene lost 8 bases and the J gene lost 5 bases, with 15 bases spanning the gap. CDR3 length equals 13 residues. CDR1 is SNHLY and CDR2 is FYNNEI in the germline V gene. CDR3 loop: CASRSVGGTEAFF. CDR3 DNA (partial): TGTGCCAGCCGATCCGTGGGGGGAACTGAA. Looking up the rest from reference TRBV2 and TRBJ1-1 gives the full variable domain: EPEVTQTPSHQVTQMGQEVILRCVPISNHLYFYWYRQILGQKVEFLVSFYNNEISEKSEIFDDQFSVERPDGSNFTLKIRSTKLEDSAMYFCASRSVGGTEAFFGQGTRLTVV.

Turning to this clone: From the germline J gene comes the end of the CDR3, since the read stops 3 residues before it. V and J are TRBV7-9 and TRBJ2-5; 7 positions match TRBD2. Looked up from germline, CDR1 is SEHNR and CDR2 is FQNEAQ (reference sequence). The CDR3 has 13 residues. The junction had 1 base not matched to a gene; V was cut back by 2 bases and J by 4 bases. The CDR3 DNA, read in part, is TGTGCCAGCAGCTTACGGGGGGTAGAGACC. Its translation: CASSLRGVET. The CDR3 as a whole reads CASSLRGVETQYF.

Note on this clone: Coverage ceases 3 residues before the CDR3 finishes, and the germline J gene fills in the end. The V and J genes are TRBV11-3 and TRBJ2-7; 7 bases are a match to TRBD1. The V gene's germline CDR1 is SGHNT and CDR2 YENEEA. The CDR3 extends over 15 amino acids. V gave up 4 bases and J gave up 2 bases; unmatched junction bases: 8. The chain's CDR3 is CASSSYGTAPYEQYF. Partial CDR3 DNA: TGTGCCAGCAGCTCGTATGGGACAGCCCCCTACGAG.

Concerning this clone itself: With the read ending 3 residues before the CDR3 end, the germline J gene is used to fill in that end. This chain uses TRBV2 with TRBJ1-2; D unclear. The CDR3 has 14 amino acids. With 7 bases removed from V and 7 bases from J, the gap between germline ends came to 19 bases. CDR1 is SNHLY, CDR2 FYNNEI, per germline. CDR3 DNA, as far as it was read: TGTGCCAGCACTACAGCCGATTTGGTCTTTGGC. Translation gives CASTTADLVFG. The whole CDR3 sequence is CASTTADLVFGYTF.

In the case of this clone: The CDR3 is cut off 3 residues early in the read; its end comes from the germline J gene. The chain is built from TRBV29-1 and TRBJ2-1, with TRBD2 matching 7 bases. The CDR3 has 15 residues. Trimming at V came to 6 bases and at J to 3 bases, leaving 11 bases not matched to a gene. Per germline, CDR1 SQVTM and CDR2 ANQGSEA. This chain's CDR3 is CSVHLRGVSYNEQFF. CDR3 DNA, as far as it was read: TGCAGCGTCCACCTTCGGGGGGTAAGCTACAATGAG.

This clone is classed as medium-sized by frequency. The read terminates 3 residues ahead of where the CDR3 ends, so the germline J gene completes it. The rearrangement joins TRBV6-1 to TRBJ2-1; D may be TRBD1 (5 bases). V was shortened by 0 bases and J by 1 base, with 7 bases between the two germline ends. There are 15 residues in the CDR3. Germline assignment: CDR1 MNHNS and CDR2 SASEGT. Here the CDR3 reads CASSEAQGSYNEQFF. The sequenced part of the CDR3 DNA is TGTGCCAGCAGTGAAGCGCAGGGATCCTACAATGAG.

Comments on this clone: The read terminates 3 residues before the CDR3 end, so the remaining end is supplied by the germline J gene. The rearrangement uses TRBV5-6 and TRBJ2-5, with unresolved D. This CDR3 is built from 11 residues. The V end lost 2 bases, the J end lost 5 bases, and 4 bases lay between the germline ends. CDR1 is SGHDT, CDR2 YYEEEE, per germline. The CDR3 bases that were read are TGTGCCAGCAGCTTTCGTGAGACC. It is translated as CASSFRET. The entire CDR3 is CASSFRETQYF.

Remarks on this clone: The read halts 3 residues ahead of the CDR3 end, with the missing end drawn from the germline J gene. The chain has TRBV9 and TRBJ1-5; D call uncertain. Trimming left V 3 bases short and J 7 bases short, with 14 bases between. The CDR3 has 14 amino acids. Per germline, CDR1 SGDLS and CDR2 YYNGEE. The DNA read from the CDR3 is TGTGCCAGCAGCGCCGATAGTACCAACCAGCCC. This translates into CASSADSTNQP. In full, the CDR3 reads CASSADSTNQPQHF.

Remarks on this clone: With the read ending 3 residues before the CDR3 end, the germline J gene is used to fill in that end. The chain employs TRBV19 and TRBJ1-2; the D is unclear. This CDR3 spans 15 amino acids. The V gene's germline CDR1 is LNHDA and CDR2 SQIVND (reference sequence). V lost 5 bases, J lost 4 bases, and 17 bases lay in between. CDR3 region: CASSVIRGGGYGYTF. The part of the CDR3 DNA that was read is TGTGCCAGTAGTGTCATTCGGGGTGGTGGCTATGGC.

On this clone: The read ends 3 residues before the CDR3 terminus; that terminus is restored from the germline J gene. The rearrangement joins TRBV7-9 to TRBJ2-7, with D maybe TRBD2 (7 bases). Trimming removed 5 bases from V and 5 bases from J, with 13 bases in between. CDR3 length equals 13 residues. Germline V gene sequence: CDR1 SEHNR, CDR2 FQNEAQ (reference sequence). CDR3 DNA, as far as it was read: TGTGCCAGCAGCCCTAAAGGGGGGGACGAG. This codes for CASSPKGGDE. The whole CDR3 sequence reads CASSPKGGDEQYF.

Turning to this clone: The observed sequence ends 3 residues before the CDR3 terminus, with the missing tail filled in from the germline J gene. This chain links TRBV27 with TRBJ2-7; a weak D match, TRBD2 (6 bases). This CDR3 contains 14 residues. The germline CDR1 and CDR2 sequences are MNHEY and SMNVEV (reference sequence). The V end lost 3 bases, the J end lost 3 bases, and 12 bases lay between the germline ends. CDR3 bases read: TGTGCCAGCAGTTTCCGCGGGGAGGTCTACGAG. It yields the protein CASSFRGEVYE. The CDR3 reads in full as CASSFRGEVYEQYF.